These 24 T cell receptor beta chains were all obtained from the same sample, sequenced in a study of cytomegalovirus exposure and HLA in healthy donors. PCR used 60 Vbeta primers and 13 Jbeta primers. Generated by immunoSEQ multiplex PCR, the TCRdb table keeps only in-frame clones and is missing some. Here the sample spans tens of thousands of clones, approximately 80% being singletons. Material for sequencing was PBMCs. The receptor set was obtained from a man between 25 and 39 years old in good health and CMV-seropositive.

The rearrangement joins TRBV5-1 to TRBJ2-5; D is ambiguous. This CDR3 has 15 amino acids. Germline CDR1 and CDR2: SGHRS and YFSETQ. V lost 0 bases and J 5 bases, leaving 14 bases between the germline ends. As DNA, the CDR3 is TGCGCCAGCAGCTTGGCGTCGGAGAGGTGGGAGACCCAGTACTTC. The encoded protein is CASSLASERWETQYF.

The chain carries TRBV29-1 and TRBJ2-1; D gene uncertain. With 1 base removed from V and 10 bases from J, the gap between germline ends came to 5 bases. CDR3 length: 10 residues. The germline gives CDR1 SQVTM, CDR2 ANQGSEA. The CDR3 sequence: CSVEVVEQFF. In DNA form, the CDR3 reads TGCAGCGTTGAAGTCGTAGAGCAGTTCTTC.

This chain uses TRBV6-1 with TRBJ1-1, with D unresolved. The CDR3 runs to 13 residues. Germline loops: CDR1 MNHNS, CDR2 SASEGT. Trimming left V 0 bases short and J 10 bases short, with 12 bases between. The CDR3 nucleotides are TGTGCCAGCAGTGAAGCGCTTCGCGGGGTAGCTTTCTTT. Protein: CASSEALRGVAFF.

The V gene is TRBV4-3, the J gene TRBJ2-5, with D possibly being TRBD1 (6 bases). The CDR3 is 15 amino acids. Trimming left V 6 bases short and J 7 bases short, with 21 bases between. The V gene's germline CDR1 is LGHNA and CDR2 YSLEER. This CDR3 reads CASSHTTGMSGTQYF. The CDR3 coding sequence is TGCGCCAGCAGTCATACCACAGGGATGTCGGGGACCCAGTACTTC.

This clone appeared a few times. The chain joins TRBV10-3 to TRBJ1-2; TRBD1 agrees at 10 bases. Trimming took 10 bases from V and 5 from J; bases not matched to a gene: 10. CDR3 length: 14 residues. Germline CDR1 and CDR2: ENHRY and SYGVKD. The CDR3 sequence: CATTLGTGAYGYTF. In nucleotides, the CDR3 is TGTGCCACCACTCTCGGGACAGGGGCTTATGGCTACACCTTC.

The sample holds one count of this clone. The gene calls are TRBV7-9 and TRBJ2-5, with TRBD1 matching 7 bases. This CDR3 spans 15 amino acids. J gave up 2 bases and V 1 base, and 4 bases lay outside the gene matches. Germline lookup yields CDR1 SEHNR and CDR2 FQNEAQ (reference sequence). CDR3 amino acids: CASSLVGDRQETQYF. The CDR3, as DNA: TGTGCCAGCAGCTTAGTGGGGGACAGACAAGAGACCCAGTACTTC.

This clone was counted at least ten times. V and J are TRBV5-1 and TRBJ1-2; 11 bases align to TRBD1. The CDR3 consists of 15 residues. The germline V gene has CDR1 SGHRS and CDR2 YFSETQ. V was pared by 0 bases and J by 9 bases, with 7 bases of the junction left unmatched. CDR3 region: CASSLAAGTGGRYTF. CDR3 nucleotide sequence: TGCGCCAGCAGCTTGGCCGCGGGGACAGGGGGACGCTACACCTTC. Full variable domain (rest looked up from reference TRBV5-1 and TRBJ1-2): KAGVTQTPRYLIKTRGQQVTLSCSPISGHRSVSWYQQTPGQGLQFLFEYFSETQRNKGNFPGRFSGRQFSNSRSEMNVSTLELGDSALYLCASSLAAGTGGRYTFGSGTRLTVV.

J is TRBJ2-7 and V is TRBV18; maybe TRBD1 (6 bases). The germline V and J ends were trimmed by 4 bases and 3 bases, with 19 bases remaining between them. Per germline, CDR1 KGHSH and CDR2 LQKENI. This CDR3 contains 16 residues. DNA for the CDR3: TGTGCCAGCTCACTTACCCCAGGGGTCGTTAACTACGAGCAGTACTTC. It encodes CASSLTPGVVNYEQYF.

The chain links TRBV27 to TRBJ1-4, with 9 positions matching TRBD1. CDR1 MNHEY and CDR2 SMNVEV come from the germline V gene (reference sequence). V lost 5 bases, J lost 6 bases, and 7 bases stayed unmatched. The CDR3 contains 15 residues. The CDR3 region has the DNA TGTGCCAGCAGTATCCTACAGGGGGCACATGAAAAACTGTTTTTT. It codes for CASSILQGAHEKLFF.

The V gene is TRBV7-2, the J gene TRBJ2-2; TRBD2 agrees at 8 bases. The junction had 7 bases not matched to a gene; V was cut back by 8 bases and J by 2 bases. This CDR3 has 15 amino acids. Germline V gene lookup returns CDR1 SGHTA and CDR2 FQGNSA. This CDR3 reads CASGTGLANTGELFF. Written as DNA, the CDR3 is TGTGCCAGCGGGACCGGACTAGCCAACACCGGGGAGCTGTTTTTT.

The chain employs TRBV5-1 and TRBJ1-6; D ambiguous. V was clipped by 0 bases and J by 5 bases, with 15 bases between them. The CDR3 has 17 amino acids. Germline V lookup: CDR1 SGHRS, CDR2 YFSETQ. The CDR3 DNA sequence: TGCGCCAGCAGCTTGGGAGATGCAGGCCCACATAATTCACCCCTCCACTTT. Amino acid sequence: CASSLGDAGPHNSPLHF.

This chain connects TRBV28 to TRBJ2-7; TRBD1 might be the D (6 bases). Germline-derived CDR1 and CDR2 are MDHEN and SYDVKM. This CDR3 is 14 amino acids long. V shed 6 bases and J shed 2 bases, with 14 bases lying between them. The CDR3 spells CASRSGQLAYEQYF. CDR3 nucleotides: TGTGCCAGCAGATCCGGACAGTTGGCCTACGAGCAGTACTTC.

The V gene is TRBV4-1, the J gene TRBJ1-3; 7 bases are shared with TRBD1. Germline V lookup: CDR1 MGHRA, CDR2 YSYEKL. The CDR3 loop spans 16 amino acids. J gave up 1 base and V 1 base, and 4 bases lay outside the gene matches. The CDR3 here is CASSQGQGVSGNTIYF. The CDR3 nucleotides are TGCGCCAGCAGCCAAGGACAGGGAGTTTCTGGAAACACCATATATTTT.

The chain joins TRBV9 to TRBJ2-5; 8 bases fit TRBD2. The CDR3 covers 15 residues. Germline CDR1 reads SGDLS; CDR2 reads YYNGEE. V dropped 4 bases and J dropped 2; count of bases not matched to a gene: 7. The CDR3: CASSSHRGGQETQYF. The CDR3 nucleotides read TGTGCCAGCAGCTCTCACCGGGGGGGACAAGAGACCCAGTACTTC.

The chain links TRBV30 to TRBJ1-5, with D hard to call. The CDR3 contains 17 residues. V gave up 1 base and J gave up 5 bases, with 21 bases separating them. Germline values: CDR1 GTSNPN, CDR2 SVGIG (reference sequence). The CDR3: CAWSGGASSAADQPQHF. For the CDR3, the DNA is TGTGCCTGGAGTGGGGGAGCCTCGTCCGCCGCGGATCAGCCCCAGCATTTT.

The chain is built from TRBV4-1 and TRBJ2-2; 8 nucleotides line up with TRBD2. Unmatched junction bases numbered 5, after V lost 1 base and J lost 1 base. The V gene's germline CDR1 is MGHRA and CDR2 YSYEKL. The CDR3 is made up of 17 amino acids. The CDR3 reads CASSQGKLAVNTGELFF. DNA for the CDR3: TGCGCCAGCAGCCAAGGGAAACTAGCGGTGAACACCGGGGAGCTGTTTTTT.

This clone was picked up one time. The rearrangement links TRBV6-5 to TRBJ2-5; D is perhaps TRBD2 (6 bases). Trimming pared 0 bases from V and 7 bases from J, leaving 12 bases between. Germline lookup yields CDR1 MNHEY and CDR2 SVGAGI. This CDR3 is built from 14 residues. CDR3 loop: CASSYSSRRGTQYF. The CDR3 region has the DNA TGTGCCAGCAGTTACTCTTCCCGGAGGGGGACCCAGTACTTC.

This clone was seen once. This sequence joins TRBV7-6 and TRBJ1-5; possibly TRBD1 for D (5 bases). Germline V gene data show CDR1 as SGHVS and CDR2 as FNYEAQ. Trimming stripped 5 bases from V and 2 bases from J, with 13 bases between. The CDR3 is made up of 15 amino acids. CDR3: CASSPQGRGNQPQHF. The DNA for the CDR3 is TGTGCCAGCAGCCCCCAGGGCAGGGGCAATCAGCCCCAGCATTTT. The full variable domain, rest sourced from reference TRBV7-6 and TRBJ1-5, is GAGVSQSPRYKVTKRGQDVALRCDPISGHVSLYWYRQALGQGPEFLTYFNYEAQQDKSGLPNDRFSAERPEGSISTLTIQRTEQRDSAMYRCASSPQGRGNQPQHFGDGTRLSIL.

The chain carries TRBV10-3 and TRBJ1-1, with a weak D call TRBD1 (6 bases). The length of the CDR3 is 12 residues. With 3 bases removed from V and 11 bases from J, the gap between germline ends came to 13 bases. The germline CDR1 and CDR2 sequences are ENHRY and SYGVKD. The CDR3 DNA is TGTGCCATCAGTGAAGACAGGTTCACGGCTTTCTTT. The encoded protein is CAISEDRFTAFF.

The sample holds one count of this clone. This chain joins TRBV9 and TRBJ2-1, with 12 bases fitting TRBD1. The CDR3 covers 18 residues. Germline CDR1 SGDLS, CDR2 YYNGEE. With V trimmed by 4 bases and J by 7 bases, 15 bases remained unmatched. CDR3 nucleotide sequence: TGTGCCAGCAGCTCTCCCGGCGAGGGGGACAGGGGGCAAAATGAGCAGTTCTTC. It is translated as CASSSPGEGDRGQNEQFF.

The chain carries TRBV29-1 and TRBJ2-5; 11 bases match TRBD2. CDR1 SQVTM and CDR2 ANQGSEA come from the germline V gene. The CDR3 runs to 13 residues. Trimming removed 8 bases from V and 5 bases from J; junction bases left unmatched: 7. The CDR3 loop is CSLTSGSVETQYF. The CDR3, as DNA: TGCAGCTTAACTAGCGGGAGTGTGGAGACCCAGTACTTC.

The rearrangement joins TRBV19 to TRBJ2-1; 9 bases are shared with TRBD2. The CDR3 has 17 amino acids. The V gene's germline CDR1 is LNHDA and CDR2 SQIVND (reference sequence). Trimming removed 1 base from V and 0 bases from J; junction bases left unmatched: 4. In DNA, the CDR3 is TGTGCCAGTAGTATAGGTAGCGGGAGCGGCTCCTACAATGAGCAGTTCTTC. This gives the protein CASSIGSGSGSYNEQFF.

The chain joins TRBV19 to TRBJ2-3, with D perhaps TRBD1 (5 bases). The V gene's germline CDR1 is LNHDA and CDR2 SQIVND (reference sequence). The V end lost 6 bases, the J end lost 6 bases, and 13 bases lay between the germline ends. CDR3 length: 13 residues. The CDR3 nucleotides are TGTGCCAGTAGGGGGCCTATAAGGGATACGCAGTATTTT. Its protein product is CASRGPIRDTQYF.

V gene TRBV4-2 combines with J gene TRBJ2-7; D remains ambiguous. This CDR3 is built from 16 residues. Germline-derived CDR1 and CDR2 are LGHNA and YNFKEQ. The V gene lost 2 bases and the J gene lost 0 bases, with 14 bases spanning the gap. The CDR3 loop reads CASSQFVRGSSYEQYF. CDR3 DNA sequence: TGTGCCAGCAGCCAATTCGTACGCGGAAGCTCCTACGAGCAGTACTTC.